The 18 T cell receptor beta chains below were found in one sample sequenced in a study of cytomegalovirus exposure and HLA in healthy donors. Here immunoSEQ multiplex PCR was the method, and the copy in TCRdb shows in-frame clones only, minus some. The sample lists 250,000 to 400,000 clones, approximately 91% occurring once. Specimen: PBMCs. These receptor sequences come from a man aged 25-45 years in good health and CMV-seronegative.

The rearrangement uses TRBV4-1 and TRBJ2-2; perhaps TRBD1 as D (5 bases). Germline V gene lookup returns CDR1 MGHRA and CDR2 YSYEKL. The ends were cut back, 5 bases at V and 1 base at J, with 14 bases in the middle. This CDR3 contains 16 residues. The CDR3 protein is CASSTGYQGNTGELFF. The CDR3 coding sequence is TGCGCCAGCAGCACCGGGTATCAGGGGAACACCGGGGAGCTGTTTTTT.

The chain couples TRBV7-8 to TRBJ1-1; D gene unclear. The CDR3 is 13 residues long. Germline values: CDR1 SGHVS, CDR2 FQNEAQ. The V and J ends lost 1 base and 1 base respectively, with 4 bases between them. CDR3 bases: TGTGCCAGCAGCTTAGACAAGAACACTGAAGCTTTCTTT. This translates into CASSLDKNTEAFF.

This chain uses TRBV25-1 with TRBJ2-1, with 10 bases fitting TRBD2. Trimming cost V 10 bases and J 8 bases; bases outside gene matches: 11. The germline V gene has CDR1 MGHDK and CDR2 SYGVNS. The CDR3 covers 14 residues. The CDR3 coding sequence is TGTGCCACCAGGGGGATGACTAGCGGGCATGAGCAGTTCTTC. Amino acid sequence: CATRGMTSGHEQFF.

The rearrangement links TRBV4-3 to TRBJ1-2; the D is unclear. CDR1 and CDR2 (germline): LGHNA, YSLEER. The CDR3 runs 15 residues. Trimming pared 2 bases from V and 2 bases from J, leaving 12 bases between. The CDR3 bases are TGCGCCAGCAGCCAAACACCAGAGGGCAACTATGGCTACACCTTC. As protein: CASSQTPEGNYGYTF.

The chain links TRBV2 to TRBJ1-1; the D gene is possibly TRBD1 (6 bases). V dropped 2 bases and J dropped 5 bases, with 15 bases sitting between them. The CDR3 covers 15 residues. The V gene's germline CDR1 is SNHLY and CDR2 FYNNEI. The CDR3 DNA reads as TGTGCCAGCAGTGAATGGGACACCTCCGGAACTGAAGCTTTCTTT. This gives the protein CASSEWDTSGTEAFF.

This clone appeared a few times. Other nucleotide sequences in the sample specify the same CDR3. This chain links TRBV5-1 with TRBJ2-5; unclear D gene. With 0 bases removed from V and 5 bases from J, the gap between germline ends came to 5 bases. The CDR3 length is 12 residues. Per the germline V gene, CDR1 is SGHRS and CDR2 is YFSETQ. The CDR3 nucleotides are TGCGCCAGCAGCTTGGCCGGGGAGACCCAGTACTTC. This gives the protein CASSLAGETQYF.

V gene TRBV19 combines with J gene TRBJ1-5; D is ambiguous. From germline, CDR1 is LNHDA and CDR2 SQIVND (reference sequence). The CDR3 is 12 amino acids. V shed 3 bases and J shed 5 bases, with 5 bases lying between them. The CDR3, as DNA: TGTGCCAGTAGTATTGAGGATCAGCCCCAGCATTTT. Its translation: CASSIEDQPQHF.

This sequence joins TRBV6-6 and TRBJ1-6, with D tentatively TRBD1 (5 bases). Trimming took 4 bases from V and 5 from J, leaving 9 bases between them. CDR3 size: 14 residues. Looked up from germline, CDR1 is MNHNY and CDR2 is SVGAGI (reference sequence). Here the CDR3 DNA reads TGTGCCAGCAGTTCACAGGAGAATAATTCACCCCTCCACTTT. Translated: CASSSQENNSPLHF.

The rearrangement links TRBV5-5 to TRBJ2-7; D is undetermined. Trimming removed 4 bases at V and 6 bases at J, with 17 bases between. This CDR3 comprises 14 residues. Germline CDR1 is SGHKS and CDR2 is YYEKEE (reference sequence). CDR3 DNA sequence: TGTGCCAGCAGCCTAATCCCCAGGAATACCGAGCAGTACTTC. Translating gives CASSLIPRNTEQYF.

This clone has just a few counts. This rearrangement joins TRBV18 to TRBJ1-2, with D perhaps matching TRBD1 (6 bases). Germline-derived CDR1 and CDR2 are KGHSH and LQKENI. Deletions cut 6 bases from V and 4 bases from J, with 9 bases between. CDR3 length equals 12 residues. DNA for the CDR3: TGTGCCAGCTCGGACAGATTCTATGGCTACACCTTC. Encoded protein: CASSDRFYGYTF.

The rearrangement joins TRBV11-2 to TRBJ1-1, with D unresolved. The CDR3 length is 13 residues. Trimming shortened V by 5 bases and J by 6 bases, and 13 bases separated the two germline ends. The germline V gene encodes CDR1 SGHAT and CDR2 FQNNGV. CDR3: CASSTRAGSEAFF. The DNA of the CDR3 is TGTGCCAGCAGCACTAGGGCGGGGTCTGAAGCTTTCTTT.

This chain connects TRBV4-1 to TRBJ1-3; 10 positions match TRBD1. CDR1 MGHRA and CDR2 YSYEKL come from the germline V gene. This CDR3 spans 15 amino acids. Germline trimming cut 4 bases from V and 3 bases from J; bases unmatched to any gene: 3. The CDR3 coding sequence is TGCGCCAGCAGCCCCGACAGGGGGCTTGGAAACACCATATATTTT. Amino acids: CASSPDRGLGNTIYF.

In this sample, this clone turned up a few times. This chain links TRBV27 with TRBJ1-6; the D is unclear. Germline V gives CDR1 MNHEY, CDR2 SMNVEV (reference sequence). V was shortened by 2 bases and J by 6 bases, with 5 bases between the two germline ends. The CDR3 is made up of 13 amino acids. CDR3 sequence (DNA): TGTGCCAGCAGTTTACGAGGTAATTCACCCCTCCACTTT. As protein: CASSLRGNSPLHF.

This clone was detected once. This chain connects TRBV29-1 to TRBJ1-2; TRBD1 matches 7 bases. The trim removed 7 bases at V and 4 bases at J, leaving 6 bases unmatched. Germline-derived CDR1 and CDR2 are SQVTM and ANQGSEA. This CDR3 contains 12 residues. The CDR3 sequence is CSGDREGYGYTF. The DNA for the CDR3 is TGCAGCGGTGACAGGGAAGGCTATGGCTACACCTTC. The variable domain in full, completed from reference TRBV29-1 and TRBJ1-2, reads SAVISQKPSRDICQRGTSLTIQCQVDSQVTMMFWYRQQPGQSLTLIATANQGSEATYESGFVIDKFPISRPNLTFSTLTVSNMSPEDSSIYLCSGDREGYGYTFGSGTRLTVV.

The chain employs TRBV19 and TRBJ2-3; D is uncertain. Germline lookup yields CDR1 LNHDA and CDR2 SQIVND (reference sequence). CDR3 length: 11 residues. V was pared by 4 bases and J by 6 bases, with 5 bases between. CDR3 amino acids: CASSTQDTQYF. CDR3 nucleotide sequence: TGTGCCAGTAGTACCCAGGATACGCAGTATTTT.

This clone was found once. The chain is built from TRBV19 and TRBJ1-2, with a possible D match to TRBD1 (6 bases). There are 14 residues in the CDR3. Germline CDR1 reads LNHDA; CDR2 reads SQIVND (reference sequence). The V end was cut by 1 base, the J end by 6 bases, with 12 bases between. CDR3 in amino acids: CASSIGYGTNGYTF. In nucleotides, the CDR3 is TGTGCCAGTAGTATAGGGTACGGGACAAATGGCTACACCTTC. Full variable domain (remainder filled in from reference TRBV19 and TRBJ1-2): DGGITQSPKYLFRKEGQNVTLSCEQNLNHDAMYWYRQDPGQGLRLIYYSQIVNDFQKGDIAEGYSVSREKKESFPLTVTSAQKNPTAFYLCASSIGYGTNGYTFGSGTRLTVV.

This chain links TRBV27 with TRBJ2-2; 7 bases fit TRBD1. Losses at the gene ends were 5 bases for V and 5 bases for J; bases not matched to a gene: 11. The CDR3 consists of 16 residues. Germline assignment: CDR1 MNHEY and CDR2 SMNVEV (reference sequence). The CDR3 nucleotides are TGTGCCAGCAGTCCTCGGACAGGCCCCGGGACCGGGGAGCTGTTTTTT. This translates into CASSPRTGPGTGELFF.

This clone showed up just once. V gene TRBV25-1 combines with J gene TRBJ1-2; 7 bases agree with TRBD1. V gave up 3 bases and J gave up 5 bases; unmatched junction bases: 12. CDR1 MGHDK and CDR2 SYGVNS come from the germline V gene. The CDR3 covers 16 residues. The CDR3 bases are TGTGCCAGCAGTGACTGGGACAGTGTATTTGTTTATGGCTACACCTTC. Encoded protein: CASSDWDSVFVYGYTF.